Listed below are T cell receptor beta chains from one sample, sequenced in a study of T cells of healthy individuals. A single record per CDR3 protein comes from TCRdb applying MiXCR to the 5' RACE reads. The sample holds 60,000 to 75,000 distinct CDR3 sequences, 15% to 20% seen once. All receptors derive from a human donor in good health. The CDR3 runs from the conserved cysteine through the conserved F or W. Fields, in order: CDR3 protein, CDR3 DNA, clone size, J gene, V gene, D gene. A D gene is named only where the DNA matches it firmly. Clone size is shown for a subset of rows, as once, few, many or a class of expanded clone.

CDR3 protein: CASSLVTDSNQPQHF; CDR3 DNA: TGTGCCAGCAGCTTAGTAACAGATAGCAATCAGCCCCAGCATTTT; clone size: medium-sized; J gene: TRBJ1-5; V gene: TRBV7-2; D gene: NA
CDR3 protein: CATSVSLSYGYTF; CDR3 DNA: TGTGCCACCAGTGTTTCTCTCAGCTATGGCTACACCTTC; clone size: few; J gene: TRBJ1-2; V gene: TRBV24-1; D gene: NA
CDR3 protein: CASSPDGNYGYTF; CDR3 DNA: TGTGCCAGCAGCCCGGACGGAAACTATGGCTACACCTTC; clone size: few; J gene: TRBJ1-2; V gene: TRBV7-2; D gene: NA
CDR3 protein: CSAPNPGQGTYEQYF; CDR3 DNA: TGCAGTGCACCAAACCCCGGACAGGGGACCTACGAGCAGTACTTC; clone size: many; J gene: TRBJ2-7; V gene: TRBV20-1; D gene: TRBD1
CDR3 protein: CASSLGDPGAGNTIYF; CDR3 DNA: TGTGCCAGCAGCTTAGGGGACCCGGGGGCCGGAAACACCATATATTTT; clone size: NA; J gene: TRBJ1-3; V gene: TRBV7-2; D gene: NA
CDR3 protein: CASSVIPGDTILSGYTF; CDR3 DNA: TGTGCCAGCAGCGTGATTCCCGGGGACACCATCCTAAGCGGCTACACCTTC; clone size: once; J gene: TRBJ1-2; V gene: TRBV5-6; D gene: NA
CDR3 protein: CASSPRLARNEQFF; CDR3 DNA: TGTGCCAGCAGCCCCAGACTAGCCCGCAATGAGCAGTTCTTC; clone size: many; J gene: TRBJ2-1; V gene: TRBV7-9; D gene: TRBD2
CDR3 protein: CASSSPRKYRANQPQHF; CDR3 DNA: TGTGCCAGCAGCTCTCCACGCAAGTACAGGGCCAATCAGCCCCAGCATTTT; clone size: many; J gene: TRBJ1-5; V gene: TRBV7-9; D gene: NA
CDR3 protein: CAWSELATGTDGYTF; CDR3 DNA: TGTGCCTGGAGTGAATTGGCGACAGGTACAGATGGCTACACCTTC; clone size: few; J gene: TRBJ1-2; V gene: TRBV30; D gene: NA
CDR3 protein: CASSQERGPETQYF; CDR3 DNA: TGCGCCAGCAGCCAAGAGAGGGGGCCGGAGACCCAGTACTTC; clone size: many; J gene: TRBJ2-5; V gene: TRBV4-1; D gene: TRBD1
CDR3 protein: CASSPDFMQPQHF; CDR3 DNA: TGTGCCAGCAGCCCAGACTTCATGCAGCCCCAGCATTTT; clone size: many; J gene: TRBJ1-5; V gene: TRBV5-5; D gene: NA
CDR3 protein: CASSFRSVGNSPLHF; CDR3 DNA: TGTGCCAGCAGTTTTCGGTCCGTGGGGAATTCACCCCTCCACTTT; clone size: few; J gene: TRBJ1-6; V gene: TRBV12-3/TRBV12-4; D gene: NA
CDR3 protein: CASSLVVTAGGEQYF; CDR3 DNA: TGCGCCAGCAGCTTGGTGGTCACAGCGGGAGGAGAGCAGTACTTC; clone size: few; J gene: TRBJ2-7; V gene: TRBV5-1; D gene: TRBD2
CDR3 protein: CASSLGGTSSYNSPLHF; CDR3 DNA: TGTGCCAGCAGTTTGGGGGGTACCAGCTCCTATAATTCACCCCTCCACTTT; clone size: many; J gene: TRBJ1-6; V gene: TRBV28; D gene: NA
CDR3 protein: CATSREGQGSEKLFF; CDR3 DNA: TGTGCCACCAGCAGAGAGGGACAGGGGAGTGAAAAACTGTTTTTT; clone size: many; J gene: TRBJ1-4; V gene: TRBV15; D gene: TRBD1
CDR3 protein: CASSVGRGSTGELFF; CDR3 DNA: TGTGCCAGCAGCGTAGGTAGGGGGTCCACCGGGGAGCTGTTTTTT; clone size: few; J gene: TRBJ2-2; V gene: TRBV9; D gene: NA
CDR3 protein: CASSQGLTGTDQTQHF; CDR3 DNA: TGTGCCAGCAGCCAAGGGTTGACAGGGACGGATCAGACCCAGCATTTT; clone size: few; J gene: TRBJ1-5; V gene: TRBV4-2; D gene: TRBD1
CDR3 protein: CSVEDRLADSTDTQYF; CDR3 DNA: TGCAGCGTTGAAGACCGACTAGCGGATAGCACAGATACGCAGTATTTT; clone size: many; J gene: TRBJ2-3; V gene: TRBV29-1; D gene: TRBD2
CDR3 protein: CASTQGARDEQYF; CDR3 DNA: TGTGCCAGCACCCAGGGGGCCCGGGACGAGCAGTACTTC; clone size: NA; J gene: TRBJ2-7; V gene: TRBV28; D gene: TRBD1
CDR3 protein: CSARVPAGANVLTF; CDR3 DNA: TGCAGTGCTAGAGTCCCGGCTGGGGCCAACGTCCTGACTTTC; clone size: few; J gene: TRBJ2-6; V gene: TRBV20-1; D gene: NA
CDR3 protein: CSASLREGYTF; CDR3 DNA: TGCAGTGCTAGTCTCCGAGAGGGCTACACCTTC; clone size: few; J gene: TRBJ1-2; V gene: TRBV20-1; D gene: NA
CDR3 protein: CASSDGDTGELFF; CDR3 DNA: TGTGCCAGCAGTGACGGGGACACCGGGGAGCTGTTTTTT; clone size: medium-sized; J gene: TRBJ2-2; V gene: TRBV6-4; D gene: NA
CDR3 protein: CATSGSGSYGYTF; CDR3 DNA: TGTGCCACCAGTGGTTCCGGGTCCTATGGCTACACCTTC; clone size: many; J gene: TRBJ1-2; V gene: TRBV24-1; D gene: NA
CDR3 protein: CASSQEVAGLAGSEQFF; CDR3 DNA: TGTGCCAGCAGCCAAGAAGTTGCGGGACTAGCGGGGTCGGAGCAGTTCTTC; clone size: NA; J gene: TRBJ2-1; V gene: TRBV3-1; D gene: TRBD2
CDR3 protein: CASSQDGFGAAFF; CDR3 DNA: TGCGCCAGCAGCCAAGATGGTTTCGGGGCGGCTTTCTTT; clone size: few; J gene: TRBJ1-1; V gene: TRBV4-1; D gene: NA
CDR3 protein: CASSYDTYQPQHF; CDR3 DNA: TGTGCCAGCAGTTACGACACCTATCAGCCCCAGCATTTT; clone size: many; J gene: TRBJ1-5; V gene: TRBV27; D gene: NA
CDR3 protein: CASSFQRGGRTDTQYF; CDR3 DNA: TGTGCCAGCAGTTTCCAGCGGGGGGGCCGCACAGATACGCAGTATTTT; clone size: many; J gene: TRBJ2-3; V gene: TRBV12-3/TRBV12-4; D gene: TRBD2
CDR3 protein: CASSQDRGPYNEQFF; CDR3 DNA: TGTGCCAGCAGCCAAGACAGGGGGCCCTACAATGAGCAGTTCTTC; clone size: many; J gene: TRBJ2-1; V gene: TRBV3-1; D gene: TRBD1
CDR3 protein: CASSVEYGGASEQYF; CDR3 DNA: TGTGCCAGCAGCGTAGAGTATGGGGGGGCCTCCGAGCAGTACTTC; clone size: many; J gene: TRBJ2-7; V gene: TRBV9; D gene: NA
CDR3 protein: CASSQGTGNQPQHF; CDR3 DNA: TGTGCCAGCAGCCAAGGAACAGGGAATCAGCCCCAGCATTTT; clone size: many; J gene: TRBJ1-5; V gene: TRBV4-2; D gene: NA
CDR3 protein: CASSQAESRTEQFF; CDR3 DNA: TGCGCCAGCAGCCAAGCTGAGTCCCGGACTGAGCAGTTCTTC; clone size: NA; J gene: TRBJ2-1; V gene: TRBV4-3; D gene: NA
CDR3 protein: CASSKTGGVTEAFF; CDR3 DNA: TGTGCCAGCAGTAAGACAGGGGGAGTCACTGAAGCTTTCTTT; clone size: many; J gene: TRBJ1-1; V gene: TRBV12-3/TRBV12-4; D gene: TRBD1